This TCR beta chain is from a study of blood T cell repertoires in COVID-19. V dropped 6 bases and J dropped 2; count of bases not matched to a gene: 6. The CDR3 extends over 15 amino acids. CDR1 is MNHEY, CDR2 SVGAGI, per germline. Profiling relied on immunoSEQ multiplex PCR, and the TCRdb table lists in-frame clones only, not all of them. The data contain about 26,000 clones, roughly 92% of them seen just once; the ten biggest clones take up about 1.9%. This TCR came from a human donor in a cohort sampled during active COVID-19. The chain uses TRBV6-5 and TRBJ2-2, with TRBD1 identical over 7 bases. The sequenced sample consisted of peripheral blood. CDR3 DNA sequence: TGTGCCAGCAGCTCCGGGACAGCTAACACCGGGGAGCTGTTTTTT. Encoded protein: CASSSGTANTGELFF.